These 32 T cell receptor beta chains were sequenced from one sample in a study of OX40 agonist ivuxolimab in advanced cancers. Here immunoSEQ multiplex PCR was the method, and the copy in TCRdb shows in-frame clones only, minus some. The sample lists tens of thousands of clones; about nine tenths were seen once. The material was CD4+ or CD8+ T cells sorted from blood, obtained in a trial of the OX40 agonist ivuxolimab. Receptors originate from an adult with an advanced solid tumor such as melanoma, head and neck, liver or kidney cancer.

CDR3 bases: TGTGCCAGCAGCTTAGGACAGGGGGACACTGAAGCTTTCTTT. Amino acids: CASSLGQGDTEAFF. The chain combines TRBV7-9 with TRBJ1-1; 9 bases line up with TRBD1. The CDR3 loop spans 14 amino acids. CDR1 and CDR2 (germline): SEHNR, FQNEAQ (reference sequence). Trimming removed 1 base from V and 3 bases from J; junction bases left unmatched: 0.

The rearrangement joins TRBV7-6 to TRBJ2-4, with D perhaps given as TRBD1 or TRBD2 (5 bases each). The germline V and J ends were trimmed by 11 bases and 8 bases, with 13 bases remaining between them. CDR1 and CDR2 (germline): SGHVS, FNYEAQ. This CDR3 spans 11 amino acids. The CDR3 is CAYTRGDIQYF. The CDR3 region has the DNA TGTGCCTACACCCGGGGCGACATTCAGTACTTC.

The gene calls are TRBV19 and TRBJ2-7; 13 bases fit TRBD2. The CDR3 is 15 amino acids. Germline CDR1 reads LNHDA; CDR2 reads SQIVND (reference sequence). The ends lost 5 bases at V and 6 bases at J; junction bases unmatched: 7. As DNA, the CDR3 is TGTGCCAGTAGTCCGGGACTAGCGGGATTGGGCGAGCAGTACTTC. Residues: CASSPGLAGLGEQYF.

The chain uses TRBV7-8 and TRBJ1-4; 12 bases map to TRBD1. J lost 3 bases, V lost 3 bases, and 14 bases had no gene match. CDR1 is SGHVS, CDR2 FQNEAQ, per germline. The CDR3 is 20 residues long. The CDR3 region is CASSFHPRGQGAQANEKLFF. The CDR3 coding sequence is TGTGCCAGCAGCTTCCACCCCCGGGGACAGGGGGCGCAGGCTAATGAAAAACTGTTTTTT.

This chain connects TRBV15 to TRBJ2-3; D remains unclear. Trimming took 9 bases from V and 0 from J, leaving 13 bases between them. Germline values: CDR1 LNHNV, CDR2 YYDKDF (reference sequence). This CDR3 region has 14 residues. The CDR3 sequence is CATQRSWSTDTQYF. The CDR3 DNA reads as TGTGCCACACAACGATCGTGGAGCACAGATACGCAGTATTTT.

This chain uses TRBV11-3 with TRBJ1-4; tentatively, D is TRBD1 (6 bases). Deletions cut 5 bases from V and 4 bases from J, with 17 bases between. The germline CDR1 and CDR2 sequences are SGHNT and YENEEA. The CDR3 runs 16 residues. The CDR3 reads CASSRGLPGFNEKLFF. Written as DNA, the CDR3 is TGTGCCAGCAGCCGGGGGCTACCGGGATTTAATGAAAAACTGTTTTTT.

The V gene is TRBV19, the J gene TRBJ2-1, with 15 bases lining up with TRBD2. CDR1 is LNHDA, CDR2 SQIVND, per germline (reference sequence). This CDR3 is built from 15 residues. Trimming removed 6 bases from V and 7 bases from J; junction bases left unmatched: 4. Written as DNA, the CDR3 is TGTGCCAGTAGCTTGGGACTAGCGGGGGGAAATGAGCAGTTCTTC. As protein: CASSLGLAGGNEQFF.

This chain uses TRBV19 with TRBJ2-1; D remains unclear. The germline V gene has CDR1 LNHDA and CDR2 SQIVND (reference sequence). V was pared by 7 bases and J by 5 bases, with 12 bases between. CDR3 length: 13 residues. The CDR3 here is CASMRPVHNEQFF. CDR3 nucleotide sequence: TGTGCCAGTATGCGACCCGTTCACAATGAGCAGTTCTTC.

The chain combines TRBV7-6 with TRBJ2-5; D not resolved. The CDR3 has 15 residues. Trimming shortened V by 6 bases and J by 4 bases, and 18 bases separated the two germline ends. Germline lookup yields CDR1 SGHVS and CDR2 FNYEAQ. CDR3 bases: TGTGCCAGCAGTCCGCCTACACTCGGGCCAGAGACCCAGTACTTC. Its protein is CASSPPTLGPETQYF.

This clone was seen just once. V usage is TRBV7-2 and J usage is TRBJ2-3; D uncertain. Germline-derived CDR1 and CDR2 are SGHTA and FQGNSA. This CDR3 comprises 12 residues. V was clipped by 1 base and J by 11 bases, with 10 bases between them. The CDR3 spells CASSLDQYGQYF. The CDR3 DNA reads TGTGCCAGCAGCTTAGACCAGTACGGGCAGTATTTT.

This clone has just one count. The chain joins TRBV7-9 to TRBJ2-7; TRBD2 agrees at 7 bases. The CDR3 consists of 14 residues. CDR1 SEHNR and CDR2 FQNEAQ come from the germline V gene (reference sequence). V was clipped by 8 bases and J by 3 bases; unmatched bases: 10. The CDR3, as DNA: TGTGCCAGCGCCGAGACGGGGGGATACTACGAGCAGTACTTC. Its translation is CASAETGGYYEQYF.

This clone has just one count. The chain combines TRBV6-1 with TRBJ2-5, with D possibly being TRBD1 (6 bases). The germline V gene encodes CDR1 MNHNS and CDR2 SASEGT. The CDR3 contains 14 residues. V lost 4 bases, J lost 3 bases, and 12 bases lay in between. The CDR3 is CASSGLGQKETQYF. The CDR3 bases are TGTGCCAGCAGTGGGCTAGGACAGAAAGAGACCCAGTACTTC.

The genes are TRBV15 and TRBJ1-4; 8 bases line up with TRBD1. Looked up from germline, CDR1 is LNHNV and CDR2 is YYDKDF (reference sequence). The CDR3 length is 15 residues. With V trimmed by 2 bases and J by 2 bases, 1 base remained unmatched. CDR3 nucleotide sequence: TGTGCCACCAGCAGACAGGGGGCGACTAATGAAAAACTGTTTTTT. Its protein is CATSRQGATNEKLFF.

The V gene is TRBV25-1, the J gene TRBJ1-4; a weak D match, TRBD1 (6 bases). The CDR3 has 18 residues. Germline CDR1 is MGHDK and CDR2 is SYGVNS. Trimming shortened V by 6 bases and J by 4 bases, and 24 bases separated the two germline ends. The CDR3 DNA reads TGTGCCAGCAGGGTTAACCCCAGACAGGCGTGGGGTAATGAAAAACTGTTTTTT. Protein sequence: CASRVNPRQAWGNEKLFF.

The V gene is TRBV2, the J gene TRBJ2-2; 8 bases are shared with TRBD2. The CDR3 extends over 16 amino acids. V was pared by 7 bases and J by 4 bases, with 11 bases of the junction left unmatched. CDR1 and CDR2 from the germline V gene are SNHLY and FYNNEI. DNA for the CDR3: TGTGCCAGCACCGGGGGGGTGCCGGGGATCACCGGGGAGCTGTTTTTT. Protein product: CASTGGVPGITGELFF. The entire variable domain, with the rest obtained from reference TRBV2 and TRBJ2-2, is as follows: EPEVTQTPSHQVTQMGQEVILRCVPISNHLYFYWYRQILGQKVEFLVSFYNNEISEKSEIFDDQFSVERPDGSNFTLKIRSTKLEDSAMYFCASTGGVPGITGELFFGEGSRLTVL.

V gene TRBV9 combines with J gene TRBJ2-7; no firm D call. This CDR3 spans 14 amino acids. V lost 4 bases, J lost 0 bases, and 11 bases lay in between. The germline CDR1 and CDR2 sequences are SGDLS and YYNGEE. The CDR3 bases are TGTGCCAGCAGCCCCGGACCAAGCTCCTACGAGCAGTACTTC. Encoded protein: CASSPGPSSYEQYF.

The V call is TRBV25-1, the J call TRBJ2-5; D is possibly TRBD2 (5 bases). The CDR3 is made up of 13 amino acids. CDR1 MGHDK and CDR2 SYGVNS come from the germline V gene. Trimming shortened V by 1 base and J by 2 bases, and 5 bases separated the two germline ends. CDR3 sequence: CASSESGQETQYF. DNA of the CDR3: TGTGCCAGCAGTGAATCGGGGCAAGAGACCCAGTACTTC.

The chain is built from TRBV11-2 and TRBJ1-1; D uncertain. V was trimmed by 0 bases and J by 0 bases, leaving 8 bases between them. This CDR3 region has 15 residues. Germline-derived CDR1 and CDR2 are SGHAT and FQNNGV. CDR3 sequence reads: CASSLEVFMNTEAFF. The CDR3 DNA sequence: TGTGCCAGCAGCTTAGAGGTATTCATGAACACTGAAGCTTTCTTT.

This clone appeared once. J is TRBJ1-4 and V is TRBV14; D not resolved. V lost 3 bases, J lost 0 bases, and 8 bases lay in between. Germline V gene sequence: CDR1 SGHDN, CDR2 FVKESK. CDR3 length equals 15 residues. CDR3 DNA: TGTGCCAGCAGCCAGGACCTTGCAACTAATGAAAAACTGTTTTTT. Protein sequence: CASSQDLATNEKLFF.

The CDR3 spells CASSLGRPRGNTGELFF. The DNA of the CDR3 is TGTGCCAGCAGCTTGGGCCGGCCAAGAGGGAACACCGGGGAGCTGTTTTTT. This chain uses TRBV11-2 with TRBJ2-2; D is unresolved. CDR3 size: 17 residues. The germline V and J ends were trimmed by 3 bases and 1 base, with 15 bases remaining between them. Germline V gene data show CDR1 as SGHAT and CDR2 as FQNNGV. The full variable domain, completed using reference TRBV11-2 and TRBJ2-2, is EAGVAQSPRYKIIEKRQSVAFWCNPISGHATLYWYQQILGQGPKLLIQFQNNGVVDDSQLPKDRFSAERLKGVDSTLKIQPAKLEDSAVYLCASSLGRPRGNTGELFFGEGSRLTVL.

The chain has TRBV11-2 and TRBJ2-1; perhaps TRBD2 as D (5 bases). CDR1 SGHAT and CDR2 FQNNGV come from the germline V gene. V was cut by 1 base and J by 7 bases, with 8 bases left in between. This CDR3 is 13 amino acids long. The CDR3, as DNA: TGTGCCAGCAGCTTAGGACTATGGAATGAGCAGTTCTTC. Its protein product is CASSLGLWNEQFF.

CDR3: CASSLETSVSTDTQYF. CDR3 nucleotides: TGTGCCAGCAGCTTAGAGACTAGCGTGAGCACAGATACGCAGTATTTT. The chain uses TRBV7-9 and TRBJ2-3; 8 bases map to TRBD2. Losses at the gene ends were 1 base for V and 0 bases for J; bases not matched to a gene: 3. The CDR3 loop spans 16 amino acids. Germline V gene lookup returns CDR1 SEHNR and CDR2 FQNEAQ (reference sequence).

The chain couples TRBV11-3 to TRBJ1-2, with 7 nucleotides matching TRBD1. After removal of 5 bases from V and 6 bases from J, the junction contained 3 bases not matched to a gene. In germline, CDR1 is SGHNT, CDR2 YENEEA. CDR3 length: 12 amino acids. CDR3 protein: CASSKTGDGYTF. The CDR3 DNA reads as TGTGCCAGCAGCAAAACAGGGGATGGCTACACCTTC.

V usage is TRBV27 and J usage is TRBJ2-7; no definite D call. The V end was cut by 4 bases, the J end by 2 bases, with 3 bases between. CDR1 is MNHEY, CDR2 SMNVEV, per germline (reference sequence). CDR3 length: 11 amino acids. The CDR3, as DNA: TGTGCCAGCAGTTCAACCTACGAGCAGTACTTC. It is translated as CASSSTYEQYF.

The CDR3 bases are TGCGCCACCCGATGGGACAGTGGCTATGAGCAGTACTTC. Translated, it gives CATRWDSGYEQYF. The V call is TRBV5-1, the J call TRBJ2-7; 7 bases align to TRBD1. J was trimmed by 7 bases and V by 9 bases; bases with no gene match: 13. The CDR3 is made up of 13 amino acids. Germline V gene lookup returns CDR1 SGHRS and CDR2 YFSETQ. Looking up the rest from reference TRBV5-1 and TRBJ2-7 gives the full variable domain: KAGVTQTPRYLIKTRGQQVTLSCSPISGHRSVSWYQQTPGQGLQFLFEYFSETQRNKGNFPGRFSGRQFSNSRSEMNVSTLELGDSALYLCATRWDSGYEQYFGPGTRLTVT.

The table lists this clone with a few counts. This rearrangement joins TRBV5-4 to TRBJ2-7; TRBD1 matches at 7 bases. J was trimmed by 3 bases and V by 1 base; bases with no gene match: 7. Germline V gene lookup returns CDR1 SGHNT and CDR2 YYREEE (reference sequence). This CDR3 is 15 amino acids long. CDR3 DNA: TGTGCCAGCAGCTTGTTCGGACAGGAACTCTACGAGCAGTACTTC. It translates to CASSLFGQELYEQYF.

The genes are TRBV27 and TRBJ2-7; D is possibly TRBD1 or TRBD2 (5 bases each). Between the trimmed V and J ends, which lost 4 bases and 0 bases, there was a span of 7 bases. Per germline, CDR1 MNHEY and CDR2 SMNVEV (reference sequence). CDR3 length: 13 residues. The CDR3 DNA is TGTGCCAGCAGTTGGGGGAACTCCTACGAGCAGTACTTC. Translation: CASSWGNSYEQYF.

CDR3 DNA: TGCAGCGTTGACCAGGGGATATGGTATGGCTACACCTTC. The encoded protein is CSVDQGIWYGYTF. V gene TRBV29-1 combines with J gene TRBJ1-2, with D perhaps matching TRBD1 (6 bases). Trimming took 3 bases from V and 5 from J, leaving 13 bases between them. This CDR3 is 13 amino acids long. CDR1 and CDR2 from the germline V gene are SQVTM and ANQGSEA.

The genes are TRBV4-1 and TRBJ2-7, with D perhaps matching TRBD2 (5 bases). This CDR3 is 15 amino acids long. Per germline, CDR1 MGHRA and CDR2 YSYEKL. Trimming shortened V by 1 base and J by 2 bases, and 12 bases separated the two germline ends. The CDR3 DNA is TGCGCCAGCAGCCAAGGTCTAGCTCCCGCCTACGAGCAGTACTTC. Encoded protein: CASSQGLAPAYEQYF.

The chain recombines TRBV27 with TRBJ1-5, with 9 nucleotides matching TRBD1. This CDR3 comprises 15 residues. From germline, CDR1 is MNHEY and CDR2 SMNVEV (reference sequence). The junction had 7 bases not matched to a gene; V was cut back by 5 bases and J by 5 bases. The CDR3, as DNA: TGTGCCAGCAGTCCCGGTACAGGGGGCCATCAGCCCCAGCATTTT. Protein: CASSPGTGGHQPQHF.

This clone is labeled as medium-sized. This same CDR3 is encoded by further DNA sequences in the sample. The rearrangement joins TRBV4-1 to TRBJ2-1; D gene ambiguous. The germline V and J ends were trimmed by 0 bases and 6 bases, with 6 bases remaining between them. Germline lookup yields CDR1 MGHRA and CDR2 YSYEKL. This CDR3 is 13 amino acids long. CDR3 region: CASSQDYSNEQFF. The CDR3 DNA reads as TGCGCCAGCAGCCAAGATTACAGCAATGAGCAGTTCTTC.

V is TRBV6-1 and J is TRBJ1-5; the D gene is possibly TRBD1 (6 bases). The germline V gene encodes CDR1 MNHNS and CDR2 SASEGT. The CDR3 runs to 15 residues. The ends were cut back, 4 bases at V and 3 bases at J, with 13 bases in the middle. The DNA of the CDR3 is TGTGCCAGCAGTGTCGGTACAGGGATCAATCAGCCCCAGCATTTT. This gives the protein CASSVGTGINQPQHF.